The 20 T cell receptor beta chains in this list originate from one sample, sequenced in a study of cytomegalovirus exposure and HLA in healthy donors. Primers: 60 Vbeta forward and 13 Jbeta reverse. TCRdb's table, derived via immunoSEQ multiplex PCR, lists solely in-frame clones and lacks some. The sample includes 150,000 to 200,000 clones, about four fifths of them seen just once. The sequenced sample was PBMCs. These receptors all stem from a boy between 10 and 17 years old in good health and CMV-seronegative.

The CDR3 sequence is CASSFGTEVLGETQYF. DNA for the CDR3: TGTGCCAGCAGCTTTGGGACAGAGGTTTTGGGAGAGACCCAGTACTTC. The V and J genes are TRBV5-6 and TRBJ2-5, with TRBD1 matching over 7 bases. Germline V gene sequence: CDR1 SGHDT, CDR2 YYEEEE. The V segment lost 2 bases and the J segment 4 bases; nucleotides outside the gene matches: 11. The CDR3 length is 16 residues. Based on the CDR3 plus reference TRBV5-6 and TRBJ2-5, the full variable domain is DAGVTQSPTHLIKTRGQQVTLRCSPKSGHDTVSWYQQALGQGPQFIFQYYEEEERQRGNFPDRFSGHQFPNYSSELNVNALLLGDSALYLCASSFGTEVLGETQYFGPGTRLLVL.

The rearrangement links TRBV5-4 to TRBJ2-1; D is possibly TRBD2 (5 bases). Germline lookup yields CDR1 SGHNT and CDR2 YYREEE (reference sequence). V was clipped by 2 bases and J by 7 bases, with 7 bases between them. This CDR3 has 12 residues. CDR3 nucleotide sequence: TGTGCCAGCAGCTTCGGGGTGAATGAGCAGTTCTTC. It is translated as CASSFGVNEQFF.

The J gene is TRBJ2-1, the V gene TRBV19; 15 bases line up with TRBD2. J lost 0 bases, V lost 3 bases, and 9 bases had no gene match. Germline values: CDR1 LNHDA, CDR2 SQIVND (reference sequence). The CDR3 is made up of 20 amino acids. The CDR3 DNA sequence: TGTGCCAGTAGTATCCCCGGGACTAGCGGGAGGTATTCCTCCTACAATGAGCAGTTCTTC. Translating gives CASSIPGTSGRYSSYNEQFF.

This rearrangement joins TRBV4-1 to TRBJ2-1; D remains unclear. Germline assignment: CDR1 MGHRA and CDR2 YSYEKL. The CDR3 extends over 13 amino acids. Between the trimmed V and J ends, which lost 1 base and 5 bases, there was a span of 6 bases. CDR3 protein: CASSQALHNEQFF. CDR3 nucleotide sequence: TGCGCCAGCAGCCAAGCCCTCCACAATGAGCAGTTCTTC.

The chain employs TRBV25-1 and TRBJ1-2, with TRBD1 as a possible D gene (6 bases). Trimming took off 2 bases at V and 5 bases at J, with 12 bases between the two ends. The CDR3 spans 14 residues. Per germline, CDR1 MGHDK and CDR2 SYGVNS. The CDR3 DNA sequence: TGTGCCAGCAGTGAAAACGGACAGACTTATGGCTACACCTTC. Protein product: CASSENGQTYGYTF.

The chain recombines TRBV9 with TRBJ2-7, with a possible D match to TRBD2 (7 bases). CDR3 size: 15 residues. Trimming removed 0 bases at V and 2 bases at J, with 12 bases between. CDR1 is SGDLS, CDR2 YYNGEE, per germline. CDR3 sequence (DNA): TGTGCCAGCAGCGTAGGAGGAGGGGGGGCCTACGAGCAGTACTTC. Its protein is CASSVGGGGAYEQYF.

V and J are TRBV13 and TRBJ2-1; 10 bases are a match to TRBD1. The V gene end was trimmed by 3 bases and the J gene end by 2 bases; junction bases not matched to a gene: 19. The CDR3 contains 21 residues. Germline CDR1 reads PRHDT; CDR2 reads FYEKMQ (reference sequence). CDR3 in amino acids: CASSFLQDRGWEWEAYNEQFF. As DNA, the CDR3 is TGTGCCAGCAGCTTTCTGCAGGACAGGGGGTGGGAGTGGGAGGCCTACAATGAGCAGTTCTTC.

The J gene is TRBJ2-7, the V gene TRBV7-2, with TRBD1 as a possible D gene (5 bases). The germline V gene encodes CDR1 SGHTA and CDR2 FQGNSA. Trimming left V 4 bases short and J 1 base short, with 23 bases between. The CDR3 sequence is 18 residues long. The DNA of the CDR3 is TGTGCCAGCAGCTCCTGGTCAGGGATGATCGTGTCATCCTACGAGCAGTACTTC. It is translated as CASSSWSGMIVSSYEQYF. Filled out from reference TRBV7-2 and TRBJ2-7, the complete variable domain reads GAGVSQSPSNKVTEKGKDVELRCDPISGHTALYWYRQSLGQGLEFLIYFQGNSAPDKSGLPSDRFSAERTGGSVSTLTIQRTQQEDSAVYLCASSSWSGMIVSSYEQYFGPGTRLTVT.

The V call is TRBV30, the J call TRBJ1-5; 7 nucleotides align to TRBD1. Looked up from germline, CDR1 is GTSNPN and CDR2 is SVGIG (reference sequence). Germline trimming cut 7 bases from V and 2 bases from J; bases unmatched to any gene: 2. The CDR3 runs 12 residues. The CDR3 DNA reads as TGTGCCTCAGGACAGGGCAATCAGCCCCAGCATTTT. Translating it yields CASGQGNQPQHF. Looking up the rest from reference TRBV30 and TRBJ1-5 gives the full variable domain: SQTIHQWPATLVQPVGSPLSLECTVEGTSNPNLYWYRQAAGRGLQLLFYSVGIGQISSEVPQNLSASRPQDRQFILSSKKLLLSDSGFYLCASGQGNQPQHFGDGTRLSIL.

V gene TRBV4-1 combines with J gene TRBJ1-5, with D unresolved. CDR3 length: 15 amino acids. Trimming took off 0 bases at V and 5 bases at J, with 11 bases between the two ends. Per the germline V gene, CDR1 is MGHRA and CDR2 is YSYEKL. The CDR3 sequence: CASSQDLSAYQPQHF. CDR3 DNA sequence: TGCGCCAGCAGCCAAGATCTGTCAGCGTATCAGCCCCAGCATTTT.

The chain has TRBV5-4 and TRBJ2-7, with 10 bases fitting TRBD1. The germline V gene has CDR1 SGHNT and CDR2 YYREEE (reference sequence). The CDR3 covers 15 residues. J gave up 7 bases and V 4 bases, and 11 bases lay outside the gene matches. DNA of the CDR3: TGTGCCAGCAGCCATGACAGGGGGCTACTGGGGGAGCAGTACTTC. Amino acid sequence: CASSHDRGLLGEQYF.

CDR3 sequence reads: CASSLGQGNGNQPQHF. The CDR3, as DNA: TGTGCCAGCAGCTTGGGACAGGGTAACGGCAATCAGCCCCAGCATTTT. The chain links TRBV5-6 to TRBJ1-5; 7 positions match TRBD1. The V and J ends lost 0 bases and 2 bases, in that order; junction bases with no gene match: 5. The CDR3 is made up of 16 amino acids. In germline, CDR1 is SGHDT, CDR2 YYEEEE.

Turning to this clone: This specimen includes other DNA sequences encoding the same CDR3. The chain couples TRBV7-6 to TRBJ2-6; D unresolved. The germline V gene has CDR1 SGHVS and CDR2 FNYEAQ. Between the trimmed V and J ends, which lost 4 bases and 2 bases, there was a span of 3 bases. This CDR3 is built from 13 residues. Written as DNA, the CDR3 is TGTGCCAGCAGCTCCGCTGGGGCCAACGTCCTGACTTTC. Its translation is CASSSAGANVLTF. Full variable domain (missing parts from reference TRBV7-6 and TRBJ2-6): GAGVSQSPRYKVTKRGQDVALRCDPISGHVSLYWYRQALGQGPEFLTYFNYEAQQDKSGLPNDRFSAERPEGSISTLTIQRTEQRDSAMYRCASSSAGANVLTFGAGSRLTVL.

The chain employs TRBV10-1 and TRBJ1-2; no clear D gene. CDR1 is WNHNN, CDR2 SYGVQD, per germline (reference sequence). This CDR3 region has 13 residues. V was cut by 0 bases and J by 4 bases, with 6 bases left in between. DNA of the CDR3: TGCGCCAGCAGTGAGTCGGGCAGCTATGGCTACACCTTC. This encodes CASSESGSYGYTF.

This clone was observed a single time. The chain uses TRBV6-1 and TRBJ1-2, with D possibly being TRBD1 (5 bases). CDR1 is MNHNS, CDR2 SASEGT, per germline. The CDR3 runs to 15 residues. Trimming removed 8 bases at V and 0 bases at J, with 16 bases between. The CDR3 DNA reads as TGTGCCAGCTCCGGTCACAGGTGGGCTAACTATGGCTACACCTTC. Translated: CASSGHRWANYGYTF.

V is TRBV7-3 and J is TRBJ2-7; no definite D call. The length of the CDR3 is 13 residues. Trimming stripped 1 base from V and 1 base from J, with 5 bases between. The germline V gene has CDR1 SGHTA and CDR2 FQGTGA. This CDR3 reads CASSLIPSYEQYF. The CDR3 DNA sequence: TGTGCCAGCAGCTTAATCCCTTCCTACGAGCAGTACTTC.

The V and J genes are TRBV27 and TRBJ2-7; D ambiguous. The CDR3 length is 11 residues. The germline V and J ends were trimmed by 5 bases and 7 bases, with 9 bases remaining between them. From germline, CDR1 is MNHEY and CDR2 SMNVEV (reference sequence). The chain's CDR3 is CASSPPFEQYF. CDR3 bases: TGTGCCAGCAGTCCTCCCTTTGAGCAGTACTTC.

This clone was counted a single time. The chain recombines TRBV7-9 with TRBJ2-3; 7 bases fit TRBD1. Trimming took 3 bases from V and 2 from J; bases not matched to a gene: 5. This CDR3 comprises 15 residues. Per the germline V gene, CDR1 is SEHNR and CDR2 is FQNEAQ (reference sequence). The CDR3 spells CASSLGQRVTDTQYF. The CDR3 nucleotides are TGTGCCAGCAGCTTGGGACAGAGGGTCACAGATACGCAGTATTTT.

In the case of this clone: Other DNA sequences in this specimen translate into the identical CDR3. V gene TRBV29-1 combines with J gene TRBJ1-2, with 7 bases lining up with TRBD1. Germline V lookup: CDR1 SQVTM, CDR2 ANQGSEA. The CDR3 has 12 residues. With 3 bases clipped from V and 2 bases from J, the junction kept 0 bases outside the gene matches. The CDR3 spells CSVETGNYGYTF. The CDR3 nucleotides are TGCAGCGTTGAGACAGGGAACTATGGCTACACCTTC.

The chain links TRBV6-6 to TRBJ2-2; TRBD1 matches at 8 bases. The V gene end was trimmed by 6 bases and the J gene end by 4 bases; junction bases not matched to a gene: 7. The CDR3 loop spans 15 amino acids. CDR1 MNHNY and CDR2 SVGAGI come from the germline V gene (reference sequence). DNA of the CDR3: TGTGCCAGCAGCCGCGGACAGGGCGGCACCGGGGAGCTGTTTTTT. It translates to CASSRGQGGTGELFF.